Below, 16 T cell receptor beta chains from the same sample are listed, as sequenced in a study of graft-versus-host responses after intestinal transplantation. The antigens for these receptors are not known. The assay was immunoSEQ multiplex PCR, and TCRdb's table has in-frame clones only and misses some. The sample has about 71,000 clones; roughly 94% are singletons. This specimen was unstimulated CD8+ T cells sorted from spleen or lymph node cells, taken before intestinal transplant. The receptors here all came from a human donor who received an intestinal transplant.

This chain uses TRBV10-2 with TRBJ2-2, with 7 bases that match TRBD2. J lost 4 bases, V lost 7 bases, and 6 bases had no gene match. From germline, CDR1 is WSHSY and CDR2 SAAADI. The CDR3 totals 14 residues. CDR3 amino acids: CASTAGVGTGELFF. The CDR3 nucleotides read TGCGCCAGCACCGCGGGAGTCGGCACCGGGGAGCTGTTTTTT.

The gene calls are TRBV30 and TRBJ2-7; 7 bases line up with TRBD2. CDR3 length equals 22 residues. Germline CDR1 GTSNPN, CDR2 SVGIG (reference sequence). V shed 4 bases, J shed 0 bases, and the junction held 30 bases outside the gene matches. The CDR3 sequence: CAWIRAGRGPSVDGLSSYEQYF. The CDR3 DNA follows: TGTGCCTGGATCCGGGCTGGGAGGGGCCCCTCGGTGGATGGGTTAAGCTCCTACGAGCAGTACTTC.

The chain's CDR3 is CASSRRTLQGTYEQYF. CDR3 DNA sequence: TGTGCCAGCAGCCGAAGAACGTTACAGGGCACCTACGAGCAGTACTTC. The chain links TRBV2 to TRBJ2-7; perhaps TRBD1 as D (6 bases). V was trimmed by 6 bases and J by 2 bases, leaving 20 bases between them. The CDR3 totals 16 residues. Germline V CDR1 and CDR2: SNHLY, FYNNEI.

This clone occurred a few times. The chain recombines TRBV7-7 with TRBJ1-1, with TRBD1 matching 8 bases. This CDR3 is built from 15 residues. The trim removed 6 bases at V and 2 bases at J, leaving 8 bases unmatched. The germline V gene encodes CDR1 SSHAT and CDR2 FNYEAQ (reference sequence). This CDR3 reads CASRQYQGANTEAFF. CDR3 DNA: TGTGCCAGCAGACAATATCAGGGGGCCAACACTGAAGCTTTCTTT.

This rearrangement joins TRBV6-5 to TRBJ2-7; possibly TRBD1 or TRBD2 for D (5 bases each). The germline V gene encodes CDR1 MNHEY and CDR2 SVGAGI. There are 14 residues in the CDR3. Trimming removed 6 bases at V and 2 bases at J, with 14 bases between. Written as DNA, the CDR3 is TGTGCCAGCAGGCCGGGACGGGTTGCCTACGAGCAGTACTTC. As protein: CASRPGRVAYEQYF.

This sequence joins TRBV9 and TRBJ2-5; TRBD2 agrees at 11 bases. J lost 3 bases, V lost 0 bases, and 1 base had no gene match. CDR1 and CDR2 from the germline V gene are SGDLS and YYNGEE. This CDR3 has 15 amino acids. CDR3 region: CASSVEGLAEETQYF. The CDR3 DNA reads as TGTGCCAGCAGCGTAGAGGGACTAGCGGAAGAGACCCAGTACTTC.

This chain uses TRBV7-8 with TRBJ2-1; D may correspond to TRBD1 or TRBD2 (5 bases each). CDR1 SGHVS and CDR2 FQNEAQ come from the germline V gene. The CDR3 contains 15 residues. The germline V and J ends were trimmed by 1 base and 4 bases, with 11 bases remaining between them. This chain's CDR3 is CASSLGLGAYNEQFF. For the CDR3, the DNA is TGTGCCAGCAGCTTAGGGCTCGGGGCTTACAATGAGCAGTTCTTC.

The chain couples TRBV29-1 to TRBJ2-7, with 7 bases matching TRBD1. The CDR3 covers 14 residues. In germline, CDR1 is SQVTM, CDR2 ANQGSEA. The V segment lost 2 bases and the J segment 4 bases; nucleotides outside the gene matches: 8. The CDR3 sequence: CSVELGDRSYEQYF. CDR3 nucleotides: TGCAGCGTTGAATTAGGGGACAGATCGTACGAGCAGTACTTC.

The genes are TRBV7-6 and TRBJ2-5; D is unresolved. The assigned J gene may be wrong: the sequence end matches TRBJ2-7 better. The germline V gene encodes CDR1 SGHVS and CDR2 FNYEAQ. This CDR3 comprises 14 residues. In DNA, the CDR3 is TGTGCCAGCAGCTTAGCGGCTGAGTCCTACGAGCAGTACTTC. Translation: CASSLAAESYEQYF.

This clone was recorded once. V usage is TRBV21-1 and J usage is TRBJ1-2; no check of the table's D call, TRBD1, against the DNA was made. TRBV21-1 is assigned pseudogene status. This CDR3 has 21 amino acids. The CDR3 bases are TGTGCCAGCAGCAAAGCCACCGACAGGGGTCCCCCCATGGAGGCTAACTATGGCTACACCTTC. Translated: CASSKATDRGPPMEANYGYTF.

The chain carries TRBV6-1 and TRBJ1-3; D is unclear. This CDR3 comprises 15 residues. CDR1 is MNHNS, CDR2 SASEGT, per germline. The V end lost 7 bases, the J end lost 2 bases, and 15 bases lay between the germline ends. The CDR3 coding sequence is TGTGCCAGCACCCTCGTAAGACATACTGGAAACACCATATATTTT. Encoded protein: CASTLVRHTGNTIYF.

The rearrangement uses TRBV7-6 and TRBJ1-1; D may be TRBD1 (6 bases). This CDR3 has 15 amino acids. CDR1 is SGHVS and CDR2 is FNYEAQ in the germline V gene. Trimming shortened V by 1 base and J by 3 bases, and 12 bases separated the two germline ends. The CDR3: CASSLVGGLDTEAFF. CDR3 coding DNA: TGTGCCAGCAGCTTAGTCGGGGGGCTGGACACTGAAGCTTTCTTT.

V and J are TRBV6-1 and TRBJ2-7; D tentatively fits TRBD1 or TRBD2 (5 bases each). The CDR3 is made up of 15 amino acids. Germline CDR1 MNHNS, CDR2 SASEGT. V dropped 5 bases and J dropped 0 bases, with 14 bases sitting between them. The CDR3 nucleotides are TGTGCCAGCAGTTTAGGGACCGCTAGCTCCTACGAGCAGTACTTC. Encoded protein: CASSLGTASSYEQYF.

V usage is TRBV5-1 and J usage is TRBJ2-1, with 8 bases identical to TRBD2. The germline V gene encodes CDR1 SGHRS and CDR2 YFSETQ. The CDR3 extends over 11 amino acids. J lost 8 bases, V lost 5 bases, and 0 bases had no gene match. The CDR3 loop is CASRLADEQFF. The CDR3 DNA follows: TGCGCCAGCAGACTAGCGGATGAGCAGTTCTTC.

In its sample, this clone was seen once. V usage is TRBV5-1 and J usage is TRBJ2-7; no clear D gene. The CDR3 is 11 residues long. The V gene's germline CDR1 is SGHRS and CDR2 YFSETQ. Trimming stripped 1 base from V and 3 bases from J, with 2 bases between. This CDR3 is CASSLHYEQYF. The CDR3 bases are TGCGCCAGCAGCTTGCACTACGAGCAGTACTTC.

This sequence joins TRBV27 and TRBJ2-1, with D perhaps matching TRBD2 (5 bases). The germline V gene has CDR1 MNHEY and CDR2 SMNVEV (reference sequence). The germline V and J ends were trimmed by 0 bases and 6 bases, with 6 bases remaining between them. The CDR3 consists of 13 residues. The CDR3 sequence: CASSLSRVNEQFF. The CDR3 DNA is TGTGCCAGCAGTTTATCGAGGGTCAATGAGCAGTTCTTC.